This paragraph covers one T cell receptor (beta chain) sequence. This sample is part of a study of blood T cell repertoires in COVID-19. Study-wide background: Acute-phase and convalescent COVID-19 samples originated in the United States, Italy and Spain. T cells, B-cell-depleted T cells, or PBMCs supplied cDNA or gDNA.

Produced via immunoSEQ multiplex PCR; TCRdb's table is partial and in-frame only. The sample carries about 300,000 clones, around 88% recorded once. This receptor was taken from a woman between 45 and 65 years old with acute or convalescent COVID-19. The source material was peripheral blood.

In nucleotides, the CDR3 is TGTGCCACCAGCAGAGATCCTAGGTTTGAGGGTCGAGACTATGGCTACACCTTC. This gives the protein CATSRDPRFEGRDYGYTF. The chain links TRBV15 to TRBJ1-2; no firm D call. The V gene lost 0 bases and the J gene lost 3 bases, with 20 bases spanning the gap. CDR1 and CDR2 from the germline V gene are LNHNV and YYDKDF (reference sequence). The CDR3 is made up of 18 amino acids.